This TCR beta chain was retrieved from a study of shared clonotypes between healthy human individuals. Study in general: The plates for each donor numbered three CD4 naive, three CD4 memory, two CD8 naive and one CD8 memory.

This clone was recorded once. Splitting of CD4+ cells produced CD45RA+ naive and CD45RA-negative memory subsets. Germline loops: CDR1 LNHDA, CDR2 SQIVND (reference sequence). V was pared by 6 bases and J by 3 bases, with 18 bases between. The CDR3 runs 15 residues. Some clones are missing from TCRdb's copy, which holds only in-frame ones; the method was immunoSEQ multiplex PCR. The sample consists of around 550,000 clones, about 96% of them appearing once. The chain links TRBV19 to TRBJ2-7; D might be TRBD1 or TRBD2, each matching 5 bases. The sample was naive CD4+ T cells sorted from blood. Stated subset: CD45RA+ positively selected. The TCR comes from a woman aged 25 to 39 in good health. As DNA, the CDR3 is TGTGCCAGTAGCCAAGGAACTTTGAGGGGCTACGAGCAGTACTTC. Translating it yields CASSQGTLRGYEQYF.